This T cell receptor beta chain appears in the sequencing data of a study of identical twins (dated by TCRdb to the mid-2010s). For the study in its entirety: To test whether fetal clonotypes persist, this study deep-sequenced TCR alpha and beta repertoires from monozygotic twins, from unrelated adults of various ages, and from cord blood. Replicate twin experiments were performed at different times using different library preparation protocols to rule out contamination.

The library relied on 5' RACE. Data came from an Illumina HiSeq 2000. A universal primer binding site was added through template switching, and the final cDNA carried a unique molecular identifier so that TCR cDNA molecules could be counted accurately. First-strand cDNA for TCR alpha and beta chains was synthesized from specific primers in the conserved constant-segment region. To control for contamination, every cDNA library was double barcoded, receiving both a SMART-Mk sample barcode and Illumina barcodes. TruSeq adapter sequences and Illumina sample barcodes were added in two successive PCR steps. The TCR alpha and beta cDNA libraries were sequenced on the Illumina HiSeq platform using custom primers. As for how the authors treated the data: Unique molecular identifiers were extracted from raw reads with MiGEC, and CDR3 positions were determined with MiXCR. For each individual, recombination models were inferred using an EM algorithm with the repgenHMM and IGoR tools. Shared clonotypes were analyzed with the tcR package in R, and sharing was normalized by the product of cloneset sizes. To study raw recombination without the effects of thymic and clonal selection, out-of-frame nonproductive sequences were analyzed. Using fastp at Q25 and MiXCR, TCRdb reprocessed the public reads and kept productive beta chains. Every distinct CDR3 protein forms one entry, paired with its most common genes and DNA. TCRdb's processing, not the authors', yielded these V and J calls. The sample table records just under 550,000 distinct CDR3 sequences; around 15% of these occur just once. In total, the top ten clones hold around 0.48% of the sample.

Every donor was a healthy Caucasian. The twin cohort comprised three pairs of female monozygotic twins, all aged roughly 18 to 30 years. Positive isolation kits from Invitrogen were used to isolate CD4+ and CD8+ T cell populations. On the study overall, not on this receptor specifically: Because the same donors could not be followed over many years, the conclusions depended on cross-sectional statistical analysis. Compared with coincidental sharing between unrelated individuals, out-of-frame TCR alpha sequences shared between twins had an excess of sequences with low generation probability. Recombination models systematically underestimated out-of-frame TCR alpha sharing in monozygotic twins but agreed with sharing between unrelated individuals. Abundant cord blood beta clonotypes had fewer insertions, young adult naive repertoires showed a similar but weaker trend, and memory repertoires showed no such trend. Excess twin sharing in beta out-of-frame sequences was weaker because fewer shared sequences lowered the signal-to-noise ratio. Invariant T cells such as MAIT and iNKT could partly confound zero-insertion analyses, although diverse VJ usage argued against such confounding for most clonotypes.

A remark on this clonotype: Its antigen remains unidentified. One base away there is no much larger clone; base qualities are not given.

This same sample was also part of a study on yellow fever vaccine responses in identical twins. The second source states: The T cell response to vaccination in identical twins was reported by the authors to appear partly convergent and partly personalized. In the study, vaccine-responding T cell clones were precisely tracked in identical twins.

Material: CD4+ T cells sorted from blood. This TCR was recovered from a young woman in good health.

The DNA reads TGTGCCAGCAGCTTTCAGGGGTTAGGTGATGAAGCTTTCTTT. This is translated as CASSFQGLGDEAFF. The chain links TRBV7-9 with TRBJ1-1; TRBD1 is a possible D gene, resting on 6 matching bases. The V end loses 3 bases and the J end loses 7 bases, and a stretch of 15 bases separates them. The CDR3 has 14 amino acids, counting the end cysteine and phenylalanine. Just the 42-base CDR3 DNA is kept, in frame starting at base 1. Via the germline V gene (reference sequence), CDR1 is SEHNR and CDR2 FQNEAQ.